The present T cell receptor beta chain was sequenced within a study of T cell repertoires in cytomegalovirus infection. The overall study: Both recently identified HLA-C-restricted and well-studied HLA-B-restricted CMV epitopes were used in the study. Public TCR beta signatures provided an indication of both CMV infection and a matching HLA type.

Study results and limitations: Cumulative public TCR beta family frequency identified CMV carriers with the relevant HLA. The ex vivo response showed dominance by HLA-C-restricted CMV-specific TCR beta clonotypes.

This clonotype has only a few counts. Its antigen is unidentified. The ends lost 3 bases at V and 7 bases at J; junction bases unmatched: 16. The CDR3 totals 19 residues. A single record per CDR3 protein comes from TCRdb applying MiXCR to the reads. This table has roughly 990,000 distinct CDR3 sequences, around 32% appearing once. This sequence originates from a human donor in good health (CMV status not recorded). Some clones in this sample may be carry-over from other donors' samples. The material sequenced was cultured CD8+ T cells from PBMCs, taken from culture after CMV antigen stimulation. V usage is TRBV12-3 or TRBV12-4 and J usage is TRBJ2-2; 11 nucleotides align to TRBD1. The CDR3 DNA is TGTGCCAGCAGTTTCGGAGTCTATTCGGACAGGGGGCTTGACGGGGAGCTGTTTTTT. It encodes CASSFGVYSDRGLDGELFF.